This TCR beta chain was captured by sequencing in a study of shared clonotypes between healthy human individuals. The study's findings and limits: Richness estimates generally favored naive over memory subsets. Few donors limited the genetic and exposure-history diversity represented.

Points on this clone: Antigen specificity is unknown.

Those who donated were healthy HIV-negative adults, with no recent acute infections or vaccinations reported. Only in-frame clones appear in the TCRdb table, and some are missing; sequencing was by immunoSEQ multiplex PCR. This sample carries about 1 million clones, 60% to 80% of them seen once, and the ten largest clones take about 1.5%. Germline V gives CDR1 WSHSY, CDR2 SAAADI. V lost 6 bases, J lost 1 base, and 12 bases lay in between. The length of the CDR3 is 14 residues. The sequencing sample was made of memory CD4+ T cells sorted from blood. The subset is: CD45RA-negative fraction. The gene calls are TRBV10-2 and TRBJ1-1; D possibly corresponds to TRBD1 (5 bases). The sequence derives from a man younger than 35 in good health. The chain's CDR3 is CASRQADRNTEAFF. In DNA form, the CDR3 reads TGCGCCAGCAGACAAGCTGACAGGAACACTGAAGCTTTCTTT.